The clone carrying this TCR beta chain was seen only a few times. Its specificity is unknown. This table comes from immunoSEQ multiplex PCR, and its TCRdb copy is limited to in-frame clones, with some not included. The profile shows 15,000 to 20,000 clones, roughly 72% of them singletons. Intraepithelial and lamina propria lymphocytes were freed from processed graft tissue. The data were taken from a study of graft-versus-host responses after intestinal transplantation. Study-wide results and caveats: Allografts carried high graft-versus-host to host-versus-graft clonal ratios in patients having graft-donor T cell macrochimerism.

CDR3 size: 14 residues. V was clipped by 0 bases and J by 11 bases, with 11 bases between them. CDR1 and CDR2 from the germline V gene are SGHTA and FQGTGA. The chain joins TRBV7-3 to TRBJ1-6; TRBD1 might be the D (5 bases). Sequencing was performed on ileum tissue, taken around 20 days after intestinal transplant. The receptor was derived from a human patient who received an intestinal transplant, so some T cells may come from the graft donor. In nucleotides, the CDR3 is TGTGCCAGCAGCTTAACCGGGGGAGGGGCACCCCTCCACTTT. It translates to CASSLTGGGAPLHF.